These 32 T cell receptor beta chains came from one sample sequenced in a study of blood T cell repertoires in COVID-19. Produced via immunoSEQ multiplex PCR; TCRdb's table is partial and in-frame only. The sample gives roughly 300,000 clones, 90% of which show up once; 0.95% to 1.2% is in the top ten. Sequencing was carried out using PBMCs or T cells enriched from blood (not recorded which). These receptors all come from a woman aged 25 to 39 who had recovered from COVID-19.

The CDR3 loop is CASSLGSGLVDTQYF. The DNA for the CDR3 is TGTGCCAGCAGCTTAGGATCAGGGTTGGTAGATACGCAGTATTTT. This sequence joins TRBV7-2 and TRBJ2-3; weak D call: TRBD1 (5 bases). Germline V lookup: CDR1 SGHTA, CDR2 FQGNSA. The CDR3 consists of 15 residues. Trimming left V 1 base short and J 5 bases short, with 13 bases between.

This chain links TRBV7-2 with TRBJ2-1; possibly TRBD2 for D (6 bases). Germline V gene data show CDR1 as SGHTA and CDR2 as FQGNSA. This CDR3 has 16 amino acids. V dropped 5 bases and J dropped 4 bases, with 18 bases sitting between them. In DNA form, the CDR3 reads TGTGCCAGCAGCACAACGGGACCGGGGGTTTACAATGAGCAGTTCTTC. Protein product: CASSTTGPGVYNEQFF.

The rearrangement links TRBV2 to TRBJ1-1, with 9 nucleotides matching TRBD1. This CDR3 is 13 amino acids long. The trim removed 6 bases at V and 4 bases at J, leaving 3 bases unmatched. Germline V gene sequence: CDR1 SNHLY, CDR2 FYNNEI. CDR3 sequence: CASRRQGGTEAFF. The CDR3, as DNA: TGTGCCAGCAGGCGACAGGGGGGCACTGAAGCTTTCTTT. The full variable domain, in which reference TRBV2 and TRBJ1-1 provide the parts outside the CDR3, is EPEVTQTPSHQVTQMGQEVILRCVPISNHLYFYWYRQILGQKVEFLVSFYNNEISEKSEIFDDQFSVERPDGSNFTLKIRSTKLEDSAMYFCASRRQGGTEAFFGQGTRLTVV.

The V call is TRBV7-2, the J call TRBJ1-2; D unresolved. CDR1 and CDR2 from the germline V gene are SGHTA and FQGNSA. Deletions cut 7 bases from V and 8 bases from J, with 23 bases between. The CDR3 extends over 15 amino acids. The CDR3 nucleotides are TGTGCCAGCATTTCAGGCCCGGAAAGGTTTCGGGGCTACACCTTC. Its translation is CASISGPERFRGYTF.

The chain has TRBV6-5 and TRBJ2-3; 7 nucleotides align to TRBD1. Germline CDR1 reads MNHEY; CDR2 reads SVGAGI. The CDR3 consists of 15 residues. The V and J ends lost 7 bases and 0 bases, in that order; junction bases with no gene match: 7. The CDR3 sequence is CASNSGGASTDTQYF. The DNA for the CDR3 is TGTGCCAGCAACTCAGGGGGTGCTAGCACAGATACGCAGTATTTT.

The chain recombines TRBV7-8 with TRBJ1-5, with 9 nucleotides matching TRBD1. Germline lookup yields CDR1 SGHVS and CDR2 FQNEAQ. CDR3 length equals 17 residues. The V and J ends lost 2 bases and 6 bases, in that order; junction bases with no gene match: 11. DNA of the CDR3: TGTGCCAGCAGCTTAAGACCGGGACAGGGCATGGGTCAGCCCCAGCATTTT. Translating it yields CASSLRPGQGMGQPQHF.

J is TRBJ2-1 and V is TRBV9, with 11 positions matching TRBD1. Unmatched junction bases numbered 10, after V lost 3 bases and J lost 8 bases. This CDR3 is 16 amino acids long. CDR1 is SGDLS, CDR2 YYNGEE, per germline. CDR3 residues: CASSGASRDRGDEQFF. CDR3 nucleotides: TGTGCCAGCAGCGGGGCCTCGAGGGACAGGGGGGATGAGCAGTTCTTC.

The rearrangement joins TRBV7-8 to TRBJ2-1; 7 bases are a match to TRBD2. CDR3 length equals 15 residues. Germline values: CDR1 SGHVS, CDR2 FQNEAQ. V was pared by 3 bases and J by 3 bases, with 5 bases of the junction left unmatched. CDR3 bases: TGTGCCAGCAGCTTGACTAGCAATTTCTACAATGAGCAGTTCTTC. It translates to CASSLTSNFYNEQFF. The whole variable domain, filled in from reference TRBV7-8 and TRBJ2-1, reads GAGVSQSPRYKVAKRGQDVALRCDPISGHVSLFWYQQALGQGPEFLTYFQNEAQLDKSGLPSDRFFAERPEGSVSTLKIQRTQQEDSAVYLCASSLTSNFYNEQFFGPGTRLTVL.

The gene calls are TRBV3-1 (or the pseudogene TRBV3-2) and TRBJ2-1; TRBD2 is a possible D gene (6 bases). Deletions cut 0 bases from V and 2 bases from J, with 14 bases between. The CDR3 is made up of 17 amino acids. From germline, CDR1 is LGHDT and CDR2 YNNKEL (reference sequence). CDR3 DNA: TGTGCCAGCAGCCAAGAACTATCTAGCGCCGCCTACAATGAGCAGTTCTTC. This translates into CASSQELSSAAYNEQFF.

The genes are TRBV6-5 and TRBJ2-3; D is unclear. Germline CDR1 MNHEY, CDR2 SVGAGI. The V and J ends lost 2 bases and 2 bases respectively, with 11 bases between them. The CDR3 consists of 15 residues. This CDR3 is CASSYRPTNTDTQYF. The DNA for the CDR3 is TGTGCCAGCAGTTACCGACCGACAAACACAGATACGCAGTATTTT.

The count of this clone is one. The chain uses TRBV7-2 and TRBJ1-2; weak D call: TRBD1 (6 bases). The CDR3 runs to 15 residues. Deletions cut 6 bases from V and 4 bases from J, with 18 bases between. Germline loops: CDR1 SGHTA, CDR2 FQGNSA. CDR3: CASSRDNREVYGYTF. The CDR3 DNA sequence: TGTGCCAGCAGTCGAGATAACAGGGAAGTCTATGGCTACACCTTC.

V gene TRBV19 combines with J gene TRBJ2-1; 10 bases line up with TRBD1. This CDR3 has 16 amino acids. Germline V gives CDR1 LNHDA, CDR2 SQIVND (reference sequence). V gave up 3 bases and J gave up 6 bases; unmatched junction bases: 8. The CDR3 DNA reads as TGTGCCAGTAGTATCTTTCGGACAGGGGGGAGCAATGAGCAGTTCTTC. Translated: CASSIFRTGGSNEQFF.

V usage is TRBV19 and J usage is TRBJ2-1, with D maybe TRBD1 (6 bases). CDR1 and CDR2 (germline): LNHDA, SQIVND (reference sequence). The CDR3 is made up of 17 amino acids. Trimming pared 6 bases from V and 1 base from J, leaving 19 bases between. As DNA, the CDR3 is TGTGCCAGTAGCCCGTTCAGGGGTCTAGAATCCTACAATGAGCAGTTCTTC. Protein product: CASSPFRGLESYNEQFF.

The gene calls are TRBV7-2 and TRBJ1-6; D is undetermined. CDR1 SGHTA and CDR2 FQGNSA come from the germline V gene. Trimming left V 4 bases short and J 9 bases short, with 19 bases between. The CDR3 consists of 16 residues. The CDR3 sequence: CASSSRGILSLSPLHF. In DNA form, the CDR3 reads TGTGCCAGCAGCTCCCGGGGTATATTGTCACTTTCACCCCTCCACTTT.

The genes are TRBV28 and TRBJ1-6, with D hard to call. The germline gives CDR1 MDHEN, CDR2 SYDVKM. The CDR3 is made up of 16 amino acids. Trimming cost V 5 bases and J 7 bases, with 18 bases left between them. CDR3 amino acids: CASSLPSQIRNSPLHF. Written as DNA, the CDR3 is TGTGCCAGCAGTCTCCCCTCCCAAATCCGGAATTCACCCCTCCACTTT.

This chain links TRBV18 with TRBJ2-2; tentative D call: TRBD2 (5 bases). The CDR3 spans 15 residues. V lost 1 base, J lost 4 bases, and 10 bases lay in between. Germline CDR1 and CDR2: KGHSH and LQKENI. CDR3 coding DNA: TGTGCCAGCTCACCACAAAGCGGTGGCACCGGGGAGCTGTTTTTT. It yields the protein CASSPQSGGTGELFF.

The rearrangement joins TRBV3-1 (or the pseudogene TRBV3-2) to TRBJ2-1, with TRBD2 identical over 8 bases. This CDR3 comprises 14 residues. Germline assignment: CDR1 LGHDT and CDR2 YNNKEL (reference sequence). V shed 1 base and J 12 bases; nucleotides not matched to a gene: 8. This chain's CDR3 is CASSQASGRRRQFF. The DNA of the CDR3 is TGTGCCAGCAGCCAAGCCAGCGGGAGACGGAGGCAGTTCTTC.

V usage is TRBV28 and J usage is TRBJ1-3; no clear D. The germline gives CDR1 MDHEN, CDR2 SYDVKM. The CDR3 contains 17 residues. V was cut by 5 bases and J by 0 bases, with 17 bases left in between. CDR3 coding DNA: TGTGCCAGCAGTCCCGGTAGGCGGGCCTTCTCTGGAAACACCATATATTTT. As protein: CASSPGRRAFSGNTIYF.

The chain couples TRBV5-1 to TRBJ2-1, with 7 bases matching TRBD2. Germline-derived CDR1 and CDR2 are SGHRS and YFSETQ. The J segment lost 1 base and the V segment lost 0 bases, leaving 4 bases of the junction unmatched. The CDR3 extends over 16 amino acids. Here the CDR3 reads CASSLVAGASYNEQFF. The CDR3 DNA follows: TGCGCCAGCAGCTTGGTTGCGGGAGCGTCCTACAATGAGCAGTTCTTC.

CDR3 residues: CASSLSLREGAFF. CDR3 nucleotides: TGTGCCAGCAGTTTATCACTCAGGGAAGGAGCTTTCTTT. The chain joins TRBV7-6 to TRBJ1-1; D may be TRBD1 (5 bases). The CDR3 covers 13 residues. The germline CDR1 and CDR2 sequences are SGHVS and FNYEAQ. Trimming removed 6 bases from V and 10 bases from J, with 18 bases in between.

The chain uses TRBV9 and TRBJ2-1; possibly TRBD2 for D (6 bases). Trimming removed 3 bases at V and 3 bases at J, with 13 bases between. The CDR3 length is 15 residues. The V gene's germline CDR1 is SGDLS and CDR2 YYNGEE. CDR3 DNA: TGTGCCAGCAGCGCGAGCGGGCTGCTCTACAATGAGCAGTTCTTC. Residues: CASSASGLLYNEQFF.

This clone was seen a few times. The chain's CDR3 is CASGAGGPFEQFF. The CDR3 DNA is TGTGCCAGCGGGGCGGGAGGGCCTTTTGAGCAGTTCTTC. The chain carries TRBV28 and TRBJ2-1; TRBD2 agrees at 9 bases. V shed 8 bases, J shed 9 bases, and the junction held 8 bases outside the gene matches. Germline V lookup: CDR1 MDHEN, CDR2 SYDVKM. CDR3 length equals 13 residues.

The chain has TRBV4-2 and TRBJ1-6; the match to TRBD1 covers 9 bases. The CDR3 totals 16 residues. Germline V gene data show CDR1 as LGHNA and CDR2 as YNFKEQ. With 6 bases clipped from V and 0 bases from J, the junction kept 3 bases outside the gene matches. CDR3 in DNA: TGTGCCAGCAGACGACAGGGGGACTCCTATAATTCACCCCTCCACTTT. It codes for CASRRQGDSYNSPLHF.

The chain couples TRBV28 to TRBJ1-1, with unresolved D. There are 12 residues in the CDR3. V gave up 6 bases and J gave up 3 bases, with 8 bases separating them. Looked up from germline, CDR1 is MDHEN and CDR2 is SYDVKM. DNA for the CDR3: TGTGCCAGCAGCGAGAGGGACACTGAAGCTTTCTTT. This gives the protein CASSERDTEAFF.

This rearrangement joins TRBV5-1 to TRBJ2-2, with D possibly matching TRBD1 (6 bases). The length of the CDR3 is 14 residues. Germline lookup yields CDR1 SGHRS and CDR2 YFSETQ. The V end was cut by 4 bases, the J end by 1 base, with 8 bases between. This chain's CDR3 is CASSRQENTGELFF. CDR3 DNA: TGCGCCAGCAGCCGACAGGAGAACACCGGGGAGCTGTTTTTT.

This chain joins TRBV15 and TRBJ1-4, with no clear D. Germline V lookup: CDR1 LNHNV, CDR2 YYDKDF (reference sequence). V gave up 2 bases and J gave up 8 bases, with 15 bases separating them. The CDR3 sequence is 15 residues long. In DNA form, the CDR3 reads TGTGCCACCAGCAGAAAAGCGGGAGGAGGAGAAAAACTGTTTTTT. It is translated as CATSRKAGGGEKLFF.

The chain is built from TRBV29-1 and TRBJ2-7, with D unresolved. Germline V lookup: CDR1 SQVTM, CDR2 ANQGSEA. Trimming stripped 6 bases from V and 6 bases from J, with 15 bases between. The CDR3 length is 12 residues. The DNA of the CDR3 is TGCAGCGTCCTAGAGGTCTCGCGCGAGCAGTACTTC. Translation: CSVLEVSREQYF.

The V call is TRBV19, the J call TRBJ1-2, with 7 nucleotides matching TRBD1. The CDR3 length is 15 residues. J gave up 4 bases and V 3 bases, and 8 bases lay outside the gene matches. Germline V gives CDR1 LNHDA, CDR2 SQIVND (reference sequence). CDR3 in amino acids: CASSINRQGPYGYTF. CDR3 nucleotides: TGTGCCAGTAGTATTAACCGACAGGGACCCTATGGCTACACCTTC. The variable domain in full, with the rest retrieved from reference TRBV19 and TRBJ1-2, is DGGITQSPKYLFRKEGQNVTLSCEQNLNHDAMYWYRQDPGQGLRLIYYSQIVNDFQKGDIAEGYSVSREKKESFPLTVTSAQKNPTAFYLCASSINRQGPYGYTFGSGTRLTVV.

The chain couples TRBV27 to TRBJ2-2; 8 bases line up with TRBD2. The CDR3 contains 15 residues. V shed 4 bases and J 1 base; nucleotides not matched to a gene: 2. The germline gives CDR1 MNHEY, CDR2 SMNVEV (reference sequence). The CDR3, as DNA: TGTGCCAGCAGTTATAGCGGGGTGAACACCGGGGAGCTGTTTTTT. It translates to CASSYSGVNTGELFF.

In regard to this clone: The junction shows a germline mismatch at one end, possibly a read error. V usage is TRBV7-7 and J usage is TRBJ1-4, with unresolved D. In germline, CDR1 is SSHAT, CDR2 FNYEAQ (reference sequence). There are 16 residues in the CDR3. In DNA form, the CDR3 reads TGTGCTAGCAGCCCCCGGGTTTGGGCAACTAATGAAAAACTGTTTTTT. Translating it yields CASSPRVWATNEKLFF.

The gene calls are TRBV18 and TRBJ2-1; 7 positions match TRBD2. The CDR3 totals 17 residues. The V gene's germline CDR1 is KGHSH and CDR2 LQKENI. V lost 3 bases and J lost 5; bases outside the gene matches: 13. DNA for the CDR3: TGTGCCAGCTCACCGAGACTAGCCGCTTATGCAAACAATGAGCAGTTCTTC. It is translated as CASSPRLAAYANNEQFF.

The chain recombines TRBV11-2 with TRBJ2-2; D possibly corresponds to TRBD1 (6 bases). The CDR3 has 13 amino acids. Trimming shortened V by 11 bases and J by 4 bases, and 14 bases separated the two germline ends. Germline V CDR1 and CDR2: SGHAT, FQNNGV. This CDR3 reads CACYRVGTGELFF. The CDR3, as DNA: TGTGCCTGCTACAGGGTAGGCACCGGGGAGCTGTTTTTT.